This T cell receptor beta chain was profiled in a study of glioma-infiltrating T cells after dendritic cell vaccination. All glioblastoma patients lacked an isocitrate dehydrogenase mutation. The protocol was immunoSEQ multiplex PCR, while the TCRdb copy is restricted to in-frame clones and leaves out a portion. The data contain around 32,000 clones, 85% to 95% of them seen just once; the ten biggest clones take up more than 2%. The CDR3 totals 20 residues. V trimming: 2 bases; J trimming: 1 base; junction bases outside the gene matches: 14. Germline CDR1 SGHRS, CDR2 YFSETQ. In regard to this clone: Its antigen is as yet unknown.

Study results and caveats: Higher pretreatment TIL content predicted longer progression-free time and survival. Only a small number of patients had complete blood and tumor samples.

This sequence joins TRBV5-1 and TRBJ2-4; 11 bases agree with TRBD1. Source: blood, taken before dendritic cell vaccination. The clonotype was recovered from a human donor with glioblastoma. The CDR3 loop reads CASSLGQGAAVGAAKNIQYF. CDR3 nucleotide sequence: TGCGCCAGCAGCTTAGGACAGGGGGCCGCCGTAGGGGCGGCCAAAAACATTCAGTACTTC. The full variable domain, in which reference TRBV5-1 and TRBJ2-4 provide the parts outside the CDR3, is KAGVTQTPRYLIKTRGQQVTLSCSPISGHRSVSWYQQTPGQGLQFLFEYFSETQRNKGNFPGRFSGRQFSNSRSEMNVSTLELGDSALYLCASSLGQGAAVGAAKNIQYFGAGTRLSVL.